Presented here are 32 T cell receptor beta chains from one specimen sequenced in a study of monozygotic twins with inflammatory bowel disease. Reanalyzing the 5' RACE reads, TCRdb keeps one entry per CDR3 protein, without DNA. Here the sample table reports about 300,000 distinct CDR3 sequences. Material: blood. These receptors were taken from a human donor with ulcerative colitis or Crohn's disease, or a healthy co-twin of an affected twin (not recorded which).

The chain is built from TRBV3-1 and TRBJ2-2. The V gene's germline CDR1 is LGHDT and CDR2 YNNKEL (reference sequence). This CDR3 has 11 residues. CDR3 sequence: CASSTKGELFF.

The chain links TRBV3-1 to TRBJ2-5; TCRdb outputs TRBD1, but without DNA this stays unchecked. This CDR3 is 16 amino acids long. The germline V gene encodes CDR1 LGHDT and CDR2 YNNKEL (reference sequence). Here the CDR3 reads CASSQDWTRFQETQYF.

The chain's CDR3 is CATSDFGQEQYF. The chain joins TRBV24-1 to TRBJ2-7; TCRdb's D call of TRBD1 is untestable without DNA. In germline, CDR1 is KGHDR, CDR2 SFDVKD. CDR3 length equals 12 residues.

This rearrangement joins TRBV21-1 to TRBJ2-5. TRBV21-1 corresponds to a pseudogene. The CDR3 totals 13 residues. The CDR3 spells CASSNLVGETQYF.

The CDR3 here is CASSEAGTGGYEQYF. The V call is TRBV6-1, the J call TRBJ2-7; without DNA, the TCRdb call of TRBD1 cannot be checked. The CDR3 extends over 15 amino acids. Germline V CDR1 and CDR2: MNHNS, SASEGT.

This chain joins TRBV7-9 and TRBJ1-5; TCRdb outputs TRBD1, but without DNA this stays unchecked. The CDR3 extends over 15 amino acids. Per the germline V gene, CDR1 is SEHNR and CDR2 is FQNEAQ (reference sequence). Here the CDR3 reads CASSLTGGSNQPQHF.

The chain links TRBV13 to TRBJ2-3; without DNA, the TCRdb call of TRBD2 cannot be checked. The germline V gene has CDR1 PRHDT and CDR2 FYEKMQ (reference sequence). This CDR3 region has 19 residues. CDR3 in amino acids: CASSEGTSGTPLSTDTQYF.

J is TRBJ1-2 and V is TRBV29-1; the D gene TCRdb calls, TRBD1, cannot be checked with no DNA. Germline CDR1 is SQVTM and CDR2 is ANQGSEA. This CDR3 spans 13 amino acids. The CDR3 loop reads CSVEDAGGIGYTF. The variable domain in full, completed from reference TRBV29-1 and TRBJ1-2, reads SAVISQKPSRDICQRGTSLTIQCQVDSQVTMMFWYRQQPGQSLTLIATANQGSEATYESGFVIDKFPISRPNLTFSTLTVSNMSPEDSSIYLCSVEDAGGIGYTFGSGTRLTVV.

V gene TRBV6-1 combines with J gene TRBJ1-2; the TCRdb D gene call, TRBD1, has no DNA to confirm it. Per the germline V gene, CDR1 is MNHNS and CDR2 is SASEGT. The CDR3 is 16 amino acids. CDR3 loop: CASSEVWGQGIYGYTF.

The genes are TRBV29-1 and TRBJ2-2. The length of the CDR3 is 11 residues. Germline CDR1 SQVTM, CDR2 ANQGSEA. CDR3 sequence reads: CSVPDTGELFF.

The V call is TRBV30, the J call TRBJ2-2; TCRdb selects TRBD1, and the lack of DNA leaves this call unchecked. The CDR3 is made up of 15 amino acids. Germline loops: CDR1 GTSNPN, CDR2 SVGIG (reference sequence). The CDR3 region is CAWRSGQGRIGELFF.

The chain couples TRBV25-1 to TRBJ2-7; as DNA is missing, the TRBD2 call by TCRdb cannot be tested. CDR1 and CDR2 (germline): MGHDK, SYGVNS. This CDR3 comprises 15 residues. The CDR3 is CASSGPKPFSYEQYF.

V and J are TRBV20-1 and TRBJ2-7; TCRdb picks TRBD1, but there is no DNA to check that call. CDR3 length: 13 amino acids. Germline values: CDR1 DFQATT, CDR2 SNEGSKA (reference sequence). The CDR3 protein is CSASRTGSYEQYF.

J is TRBJ2-7 and V is TRBV6-5; TCRdb picks TRBD2, but there is no DNA to check that call. CDR3 size: 14 residues. Germline CDR1 MNHEY, CDR2 SVGAGI. This CDR3 reads CASSYGGGYYEQYF.

This chain links TRBV6-5 with TRBJ2-1; TCRdb returns TRBD1, unconfirmable since there is no DNA. CDR3 length: 15 amino acids. Germline V gene lookup returns CDR1 MNHEY and CDR2 SVGAGI. CDR3 loop: CASSYSGMGAMVQFF.

V and J are TRBV6-5 and TRBJ2-1; TCRdb selects TRBD2, and the lack of DNA leaves this call unchecked. The CDR3 consists of 13 residues. The germline gives CDR1 MNHEY, CDR2 SVGAGI. The CDR3 region is CATAGGAYNEQFF.

V gene TRBV27 combines with J gene TRBJ2-1. Germline values: CDR1 MNHEY, CDR2 SMNVEV (reference sequence). The CDR3 sequence is 13 residues long. The CDR3: CASSRFSYNEHFF.

The chain is built from TRBV5-5 and TRBJ1-6. The CDR3 is 15 residues long. Germline-derived CDR1 and CDR2 are SGHKS and YYEKEE (reference sequence). The CDR3 loop is CASSLHLPYDSPLHF.

The chain combines TRBV5-1 with TRBJ1-4; TCRdb lists TRBD1, though no DNA is available to test this call. The germline V gene encodes CDR1 SGHRS and CDR2 YFSETQ. The CDR3 runs to 17 residues. The CDR3 loop is CASSLENRGLTNEKLFF. The complete variable domain, with remaining parts taken from reference TRBV5-1 and TRBJ1-4, reads KAGVTQTPRYLIKTRGQQVTLSCSPISGHRSVSWYQQTPGQGLQFLFEYFSETQRNKGNFPGRFSGRQFSNSRSEMNVSTLELGDSALYLCASSLENRGLTNEKLFFGSGTQLSVL.

The chain employs TRBV7-2 and TRBJ2-3. Germline lookup yields CDR1 SGHTA and CDR2 FQGNSA. The CDR3 consists of 12 residues. The CDR3 sequence: CASSFYGDTQYF. Together with reference TRBV7-2 and TRBJ2-3, the CDR3 gives the full variable domain: GAGVSQSPSNKVTEKGKDVELRCDPISGHTALYWYRQSLGQGLEFLIYFQGNSAPDKSGLPSDRFSAERTGGSVSTLTIQRTQQEDSAVYLCASSFYGDTQYFGPGTRLTVL.

The V gene is TRBV28, the J gene TRBJ2-4; TCRdb's D call of TRBD1 is untestable without DNA. Germline V gives CDR1 MDHEN, CDR2 SYDVKM. This CDR3 is 15 amino acids long. The CDR3 spells CASKSPGQGAQIQYF.

V and J are TRBV7-2 and TRBJ1-1; TCRdb outputs TRBD1, but without DNA this stays unchecked. CDR3 length equals 15 residues. Per germline, CDR1 SGHTA and CDR2 FQGNSA. The CDR3 loop is CASNKQGAMNTEAFF.

V gene TRBV7-6 combines with J gene TRBJ2-2; TCRdb selects TRBD1, and the lack of DNA leaves this call unchecked. This CDR3 spans 16 amino acids. In germline, CDR1 is SGHVS, CDR2 FNYEAQ. CDR3 sequence: CASSLVRTGGSGELFF.

The chain recombines TRBV6-2 or TRBV6-3 with TRBJ1-2. The CDR3 spans 12 residues. Germline V gene sequence: CDR1 MNHEY, CDR2 SVGEGT. The CDR3 reads CASSRPIPGYTF.

CDR3 region: CASSRPDYEQYF. V and J are TRBV6-5 and TRBJ2-7; TCRdb picks TRBD1, but there is no DNA to check that call. This CDR3 is 12 amino acids long. Per the germline V gene, CDR1 is MNHEY and CDR2 is SVGAGI.

The rearrangement uses TRBV5-1 and TRBJ2-6; TCRdb lists TRBD1, though no DNA is available to test this call. The germline V gene encodes CDR1 SGHRS and CDR2 YFSETQ. This CDR3 comprises 17 residues. The CDR3 sequence: CASSASTGGSGANVLTF.

This chain joins TRBV4-2 and TRBJ1-5; there is no DNA to check the TCRdb D call of TRBD1. The germline gives CDR1 LGHNA, CDR2 YNFKEQ. The CDR3 has 19 residues. The chain's CDR3 is CASSPRRTGRTGSNQPQHF.

The chain has TRBV18 and TRBJ2-5; TCRdb selects TRBD2, and the lack of DNA leaves this call unchecked. Looked up from germline, CDR1 is KGHSH and CDR2 is LQKENI. The CDR3 consists of 16 residues. The CDR3 loop is CASSPLASGGKETQYF.

The chain joins TRBV5-1 to TRBJ2-1; TCRdb returns TRBD2, unconfirmable since there is no DNA. The germline gives CDR1 SGHRS, CDR2 YFSETQ. This CDR3 region has 14 residues. CDR3 region: CASSAGTSHNEQFF.

The V and J genes are TRBV9 and TRBJ2-1. The CDR3 loop spans 15 amino acids. In germline, CDR1 is SGDLS, CDR2 YYNGEE. The CDR3 region is CASSVSGLWDNEQFF.

The rearrangement joins TRBV18 to TRBJ2-3; the D gene TCRdb calls, TRBD1, cannot be checked with no DNA. Looked up from germline, CDR1 is KGHSH and CDR2 is LQKENI. This CDR3 region has 14 residues. The CDR3 protein is CASSINRGRDTQYF. The full variable domain, its missing parts supplied by reference TRBV18 and TRBJ2-3, is NAGVMQNPRHLVRRRGQEARLRCSPMKGHSHVYWYRQLPEEGLKFMVYLQKENIIDESGMPKERFSAEFPKEGPSILRIQQVVRGDSAAYFCASSINRGRDTQYFGPGTRLTVL.

The V and J genes are TRBV29-1 and TRBJ1-1; lacking DNA, the TRBD1 call made by TCRdb goes unchecked. This CDR3 contains 11 residues. Germline CDR1 is SQVTM and CDR2 is ANQGSEA. CDR3 sequence reads: CSGDRETEAFF.